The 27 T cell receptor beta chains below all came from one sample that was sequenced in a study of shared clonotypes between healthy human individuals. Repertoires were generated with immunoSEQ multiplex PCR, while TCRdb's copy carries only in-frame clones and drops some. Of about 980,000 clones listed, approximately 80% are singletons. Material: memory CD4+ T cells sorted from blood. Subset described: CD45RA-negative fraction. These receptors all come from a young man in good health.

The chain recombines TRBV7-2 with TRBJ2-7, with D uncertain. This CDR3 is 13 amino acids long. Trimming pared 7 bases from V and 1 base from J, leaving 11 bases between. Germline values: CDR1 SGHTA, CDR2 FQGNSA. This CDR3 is CASTIDGSYEQYF. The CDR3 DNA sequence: TGTGCCAGCACTATAGACGGATCCTACGAGCAGTACTTC. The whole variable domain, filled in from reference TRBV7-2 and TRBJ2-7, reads GAGVSQSPSNKVTEKGKDVELRCDPISGHTALYWYRQSLGQGLEFLIYFQGNSAPDKSGLPSDRFSAERTGGSVSTLTIQRTQQEDSAVYLCASTIDGSYEQYFGPGTRLTVT.

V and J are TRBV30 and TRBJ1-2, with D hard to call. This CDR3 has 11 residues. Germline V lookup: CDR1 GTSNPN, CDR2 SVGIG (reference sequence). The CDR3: CAGAINYGYTF. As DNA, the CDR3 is TGTGCAGGTGCGATTAACTATGGCTACACCTTC. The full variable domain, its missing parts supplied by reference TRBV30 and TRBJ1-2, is SQTIHQWPATLVQPVGSPLSLECTVEGTSNPNLYWYRQAAGRGLQLLFYSVGIGQISSEVPQNLSASRPQDRQFILSSKKLLLSDSGFYLCAGAINYGYTFGSGTRLTVV.

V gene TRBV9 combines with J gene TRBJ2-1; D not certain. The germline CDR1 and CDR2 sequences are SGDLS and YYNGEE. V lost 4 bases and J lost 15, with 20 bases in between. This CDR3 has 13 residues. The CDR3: CASSPAVFLTLFF. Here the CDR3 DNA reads TGTGCCAGCAGCCCTGCCGTATTTTTAACGCTGTTCTTC.

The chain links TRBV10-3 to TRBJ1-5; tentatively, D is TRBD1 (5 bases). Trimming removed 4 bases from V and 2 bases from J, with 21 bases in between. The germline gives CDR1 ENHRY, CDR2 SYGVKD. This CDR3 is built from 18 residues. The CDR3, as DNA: TGTGCCATCAGTGTGAGGGACGAGGAACTTATGGGCAATCAGCCCCAGCATTTT. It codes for CAISVRDEELMGNQPQHF.

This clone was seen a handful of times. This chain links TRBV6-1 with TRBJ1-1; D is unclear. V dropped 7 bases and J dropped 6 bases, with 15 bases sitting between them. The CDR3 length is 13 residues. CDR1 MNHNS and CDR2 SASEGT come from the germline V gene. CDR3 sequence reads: CASISWEAAEAFF. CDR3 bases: TGTGCCAGCATCTCTTGGGAGGCGGCTGAAGCTTTCTTT.

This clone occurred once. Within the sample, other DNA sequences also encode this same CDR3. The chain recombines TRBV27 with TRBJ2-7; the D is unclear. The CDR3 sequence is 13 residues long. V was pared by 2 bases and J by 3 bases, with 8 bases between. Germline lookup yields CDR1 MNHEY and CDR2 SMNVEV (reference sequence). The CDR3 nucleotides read TGTGCCAGCAGTTTAGAGCCCGGCTACGAGCAGTACTTC. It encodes CASSLEPGYEQYF.

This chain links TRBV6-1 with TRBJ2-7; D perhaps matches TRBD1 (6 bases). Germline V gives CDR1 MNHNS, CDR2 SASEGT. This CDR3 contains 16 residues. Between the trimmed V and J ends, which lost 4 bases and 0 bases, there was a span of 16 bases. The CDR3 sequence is CASSGETGRLSYEQYF. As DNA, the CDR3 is TGTGCCAGCAGTGGGGAGACAGGACGCCTCTCCTACGAGCAGTACTTC.

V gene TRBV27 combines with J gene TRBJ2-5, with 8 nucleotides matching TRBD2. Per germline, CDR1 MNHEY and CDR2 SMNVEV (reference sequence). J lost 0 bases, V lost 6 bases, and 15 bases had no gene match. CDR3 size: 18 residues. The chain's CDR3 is CASSNFASGSPYQETQYF. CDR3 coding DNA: TGTGCCAGCAGCAATTTCGCTAGCGGGTCTCCGTACCAAGAGACCCAGTACTTC.

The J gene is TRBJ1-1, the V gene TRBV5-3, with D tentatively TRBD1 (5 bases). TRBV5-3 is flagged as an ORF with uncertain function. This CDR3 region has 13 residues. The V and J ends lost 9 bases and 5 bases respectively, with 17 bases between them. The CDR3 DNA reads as TGTGCCAATCTTACCCTGGGGGTTACTGAAGCTTTCTTT. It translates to CANLTLGVTEAFF.

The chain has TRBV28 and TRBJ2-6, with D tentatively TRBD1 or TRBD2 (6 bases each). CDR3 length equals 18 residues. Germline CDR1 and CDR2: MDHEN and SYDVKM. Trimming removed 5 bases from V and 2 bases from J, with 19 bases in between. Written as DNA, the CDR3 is TGTGCCAGCAGTCCGTACTTACAGGGAGGAGCTGGGGCCAACGTCCTGACTTTC. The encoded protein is CASSPYLQGGAGANVLTF.

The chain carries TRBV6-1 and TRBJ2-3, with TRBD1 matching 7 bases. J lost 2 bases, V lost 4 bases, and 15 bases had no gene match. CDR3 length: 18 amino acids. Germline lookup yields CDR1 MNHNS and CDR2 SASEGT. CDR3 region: CASSGEYGDSISTDTQYF. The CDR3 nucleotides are TGTGCCAGCAGTGGAGAATACGGGGACAGTATTTCCACAGATACGCAGTATTTT.

The CDR3 DNA sequence: TGCGCCAGCAGCCAAGGAAGGGGAATGGGGGAGCAGTACTTC. As protein: CASSQGRGMGEQYF. The rearrangement uses TRBV4-1 and TRBJ2-7; possible D gene TRBD1, 5 bases. Germline CDR1 reads MGHRA; CDR2 reads YSYEKL. This CDR3 region has 14 residues. Trimming removed 1 base from V and 7 bases from J, with 14 bases in between.

DNA for the CDR3: TGCAGCGCTAGTGGGACAGCCTACGAGCAGTACTTC. As protein: CSASGTAYEQYF. J is TRBJ2-7 and V is TRBV29-1; TRBD1 aligns across 7 bases. The CDR3 has 12 amino acids. Germline CDR1 reads SQVTM; CDR2 reads ANQGSEA. V lost 7 bases and J lost 2; bases outside the gene matches: 5.

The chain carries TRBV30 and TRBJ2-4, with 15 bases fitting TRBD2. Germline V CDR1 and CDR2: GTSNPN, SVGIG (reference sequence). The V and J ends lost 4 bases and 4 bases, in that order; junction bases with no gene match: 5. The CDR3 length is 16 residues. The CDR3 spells CAWTIGTSGGKNIQYF. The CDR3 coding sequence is TGTGCCTGGACCATCGGGACTAGCGGGGGGAAAAACATTCAGTACTTC.

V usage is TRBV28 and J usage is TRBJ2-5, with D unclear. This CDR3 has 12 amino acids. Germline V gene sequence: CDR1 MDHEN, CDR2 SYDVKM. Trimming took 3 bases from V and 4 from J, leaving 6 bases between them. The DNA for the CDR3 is TGTGCCAGCAGTTTCGGGCCAGAGACCCAGTACTTC. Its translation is CASSFGPETQYF.

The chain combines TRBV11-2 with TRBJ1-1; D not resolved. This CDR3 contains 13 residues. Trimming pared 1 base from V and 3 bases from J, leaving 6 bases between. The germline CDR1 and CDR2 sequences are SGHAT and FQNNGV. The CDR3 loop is CASSLGIYTEAFF. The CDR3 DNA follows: TGTGCCAGCAGCTTAGGCATTTACACTGAAGCTTTCTTT.

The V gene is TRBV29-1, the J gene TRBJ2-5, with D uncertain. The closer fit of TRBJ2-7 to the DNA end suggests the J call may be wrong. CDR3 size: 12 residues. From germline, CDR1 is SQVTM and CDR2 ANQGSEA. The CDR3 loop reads CSVAWSSGEQYF. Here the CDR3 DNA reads TGCAGCGTTGCGTGGTCATCTGGCGAGCAGTACTTC.

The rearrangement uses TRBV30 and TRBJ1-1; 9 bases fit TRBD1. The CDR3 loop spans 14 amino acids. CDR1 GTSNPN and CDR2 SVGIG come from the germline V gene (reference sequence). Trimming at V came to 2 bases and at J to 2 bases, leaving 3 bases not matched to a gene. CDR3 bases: TGTGCCTGGAGTTGGACAGGGGCAAACACTGAAGCTTTCTTT. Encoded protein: CAWSWTGANTEAFF.

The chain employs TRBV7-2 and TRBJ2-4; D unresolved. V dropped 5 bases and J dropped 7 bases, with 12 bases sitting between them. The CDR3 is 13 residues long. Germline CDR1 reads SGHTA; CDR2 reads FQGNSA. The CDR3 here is CASSVRDRNIQYF. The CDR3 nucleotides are TGTGCCAGCAGCGTCCGCGACCGGAACATTCAGTACTTC.

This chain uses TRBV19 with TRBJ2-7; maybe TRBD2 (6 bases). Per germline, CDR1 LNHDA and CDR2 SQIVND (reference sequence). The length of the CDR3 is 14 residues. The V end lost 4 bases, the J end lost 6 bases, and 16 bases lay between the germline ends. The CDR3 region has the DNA TGTGCCAGTAGTACTATACTCGGAGGGTTCGAGCAGTACTTC. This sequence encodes CASSTILGGFEQYF. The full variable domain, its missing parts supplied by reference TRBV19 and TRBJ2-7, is DGGITQSPKYLFRKEGQNVTLSCEQNLNHDAMYWYRQDPGQGLRLIYYSQIVNDFQKGDIAEGYSVSREKKESFPLTVTSAQKNPTAFYLCASSTILGGFEQYFGPGTRLTVT.

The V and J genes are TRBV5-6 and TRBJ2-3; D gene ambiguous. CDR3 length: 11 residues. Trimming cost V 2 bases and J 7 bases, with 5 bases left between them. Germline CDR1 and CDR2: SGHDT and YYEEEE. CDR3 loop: CASSLRNTQYF. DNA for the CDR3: TGTGCCAGCAGCTTAAGGAATACGCAGTATTTT.

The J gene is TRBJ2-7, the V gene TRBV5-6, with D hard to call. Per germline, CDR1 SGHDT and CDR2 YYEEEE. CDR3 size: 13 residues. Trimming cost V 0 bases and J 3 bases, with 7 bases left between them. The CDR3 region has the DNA TGTGCCAGCAGCTTGGGAGATCTCTACGAGCAGTACTTC. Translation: CASSLGDLYEQYF. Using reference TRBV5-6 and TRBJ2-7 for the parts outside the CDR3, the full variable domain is DAGVTQSPTHLIKTRGQQVTLRCSPKSGHDTVSWYQQALGQGPQFIFQYYEEEERQRGNFPDRFSGHQFPNYSSELNVNALLLGDSALYLCASSLGDLYEQYFGPGTRLTVT.

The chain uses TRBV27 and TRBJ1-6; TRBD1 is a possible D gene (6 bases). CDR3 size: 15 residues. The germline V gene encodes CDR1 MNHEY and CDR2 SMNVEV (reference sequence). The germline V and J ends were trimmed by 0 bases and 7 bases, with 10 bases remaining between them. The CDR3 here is CASSLSRGGNSPLHF. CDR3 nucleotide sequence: TGTGCCAGCAGTTTATCTCGGGGGGGCAATTCACCCCTCCACTTT.

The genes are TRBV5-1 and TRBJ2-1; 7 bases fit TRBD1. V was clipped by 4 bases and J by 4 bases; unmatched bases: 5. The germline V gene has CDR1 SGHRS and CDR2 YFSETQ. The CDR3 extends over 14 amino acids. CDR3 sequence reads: CASSPGQTYNEQFF. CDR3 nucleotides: TGCGCCAGCAGCCCGGGACAGACATACAATGAGCAGTTCTTC. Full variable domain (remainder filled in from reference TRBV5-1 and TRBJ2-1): KAGVTQTPRYLIKTRGQQVTLSCSPISGHRSVSWYQQTPGQGLQFLFEYFSETQRNKGNFPGRFSGRQFSNSRSEMNVSTLELGDSALYLCASSPGQTYNEQFFGPGTRLTVL.

As DNA, the CDR3 is TGTGCCAGCAGTTACTCAGGGGGGGCTTCCCTATACGAGCAGTACTTC. It is translated as CASSYSGGASLYEQYF. The chain joins TRBV6-5 to TRBJ2-7; maybe TRBD2 (7 bases). Germline V gene lookup returns CDR1 MNHEY and CDR2 SVGAGI. There are 16 residues in the CDR3. Trimming left V 0 bases short and J 4 bases short, with 16 bases between.

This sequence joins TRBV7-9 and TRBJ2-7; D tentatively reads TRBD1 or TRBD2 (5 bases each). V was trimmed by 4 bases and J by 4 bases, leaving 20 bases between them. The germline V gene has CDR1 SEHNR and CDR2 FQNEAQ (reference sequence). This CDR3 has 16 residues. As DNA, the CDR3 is TGTGCCAGCAGCTCCTCCGGGGCTCGAGCCCTTTACGAGCAGTACTTC. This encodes CASSSSGARALYEQYF.

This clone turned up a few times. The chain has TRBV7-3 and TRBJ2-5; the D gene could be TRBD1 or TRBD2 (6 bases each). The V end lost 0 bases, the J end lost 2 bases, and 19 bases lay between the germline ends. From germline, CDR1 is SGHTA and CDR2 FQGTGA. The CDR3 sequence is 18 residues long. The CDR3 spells CASSLTGRGGQKQETQYF. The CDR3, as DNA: TGTGCCAGCAGCTTAACGGGCAGGGGAGGACAAAAGCAAGAGACCCAGTACTTC.